This paragraph reports one TCR beta chain. Enrollment of patients from Seattle took place during active infection, with longitudinal follow-up. These data come from a study of blood T cell repertoires in COVID-19. The overall study: Samples taken during acute and convalescent COVID-19 were collected in the United States, Italy and Spain. T cells, B-cell-depleted T cells, or PBMCs supplied cDNA or gDNA.

Per the original methods: Nucleated cell counts were estimated from reference gene primer amplification. Generated by immunoSEQ multiplex PCR, the TCRdb table keeps only in-frame clones and is missing some. V and J calls and clone size are copied from that table; D and trimming were computed from the DNA. This table has about 150,000 clones, roughly nine tenths appearing once. The CDR3 has 19 amino acids. The germline gives CDR1 LNHNV, CDR2 YYDKDF (reference sequence). With V trimmed by 0 bases and J by 0 bases, 10 bases remained unmatched. The receptor was isolated from a man younger than 30 with COVID-19, enrolled during active disease. The sample consisted of peripheral blood. The chain uses TRBV15 and TRBJ2-7; 11 nucleotides agree with TRBD2. DNA for the CDR3: TGTGCCACCAGCAGAGATCGGGCTAGCGGGAGGCTGAGCTCCTACGAGCAGTACTTC. Amino acid sequence: CATSRDRASGRLSSYEQYF.